These 25 T cell receptor beta chains share one sample of origin, sequenced in a study of T cell responses to AZD1222 COVID-19 vaccine. Generated by immunoSEQ multiplex PCR, the TCRdb table keeps only in-frame clones and is missing some. The profile shows 160,000 or so clones, 85% to 95% of them singletons. This specimen consisted of peripheral blood, obtained on day 0 of AZD1222 vaccination. These receptors all stem from an adult in good health.

CDR3 bases: TGTGCCAGCAGCCAAGATTCGCCGAGGGGGTTTAAGTACTTC. As protein: CASSQDSPRGFKYF. V and J are TRBV14 and TRBJ2-7; possibly TRBD1 for D (6 bases). The CDR3 extends over 14 amino acids. Deletions cut 0 bases from V and 11 bases from J, with 17 bases between. Germline CDR1 reads SGHDN; CDR2 reads FVKESK.

This chain connects TRBV11-2 to TRBJ1-2; 7 nucleotides line up with TRBD1. CDR3 length: 13 residues. J was trimmed by 4 bases and V by 10 bases; bases with no gene match: 9. Germline V CDR1 and CDR2: SGHAT, FQNNGV. The CDR3 reads CAMLTGTVYGYTF. The CDR3 nucleotides read TGTGCCATGCTAACCGGGACAGTCTATGGCTACACCTTC.

V gene TRBV15 combines with J gene TRBJ1-5; D remains unclear. The V end was cut by 2 bases, the J end by 2 bases, with 10 bases between. CDR1 and CDR2 from the germline V gene are LNHNV and YYDKDF (reference sequence). The CDR3 loop spans 15 amino acids. The CDR3 DNA reads as TGTGCCACCAGCAGACCTAGCTTTGGCAATCAGCCCCAGCATTTT. Protein: CATSRPSFGNQPQHF.

The count of this clone is one. The V and J genes are TRBV18 and TRBJ2-3; D gene ambiguous. Trimming removed 1 base at V and 4 bases at J, with 6 bases between. The CDR3 runs 13 residues. The germline V gene encodes CDR1 KGHSH and CDR2 LQKENI. CDR3 in DNA: TGTGCCAGCTCACCACTTGTCCCAGATACGCAGTATTTT. Translation: CASSPLVPDTQYF.

The rearrangement links TRBV7-3 to TRBJ1-5; D gene ambiguous. CDR1 and CDR2 from the germline V gene are SGHTA and FQGTGA. Deletions cut 5 bases from V and 4 bases from J, with 9 bases between. CDR3 size: 13 residues. CDR3 in amino acids: CASSERPNQPQHF. Here the CDR3 DNA reads TGTGCCAGCAGCGAACGACCGAATCAGCCCCAGCATTTT.

The chain carries TRBV7-9 and TRBJ1-4, with D perhaps matching TRBD1 (5 bases). The CDR3 has 14 residues. Trimming stripped 2 bases from V and 7 bases from J, with 11 bases between. Germline CDR1 SEHNR, CDR2 FQNEAQ (reference sequence). DNA for the CDR3: TGTGCCAGCAGCTTAACTTTTCAGGGTGAAAAACTGTTTTTT. This codes for CASSLTFQGEKLFF.

The CDR3 DNA reads as TGCAGCGGTTCAGGGGGCTACACTGAAGCTTTCTTT. The encoded protein is CSGSGGYTEAFF. This sequence joins TRBV29-1 and TRBJ1-1; 8 bases align to TRBD1. J lost 3 bases, V lost 7 bases, and 4 bases had no gene match. Germline V lookup: CDR1 SQVTM, CDR2 ANQGSEA. This CDR3 region has 12 residues. Based on the CDR3 plus reference TRBV29-1 and TRBJ1-1, the full variable domain is SAVISQKPSRDICQRGTSLTIQCQVDSQVTMMFWYRQQPGQSLTLIATANQGSEATYESGFVIDKFPISRPNLTFSTLTVSNMSPEDSSIYLCSGSGGYTEAFFGQGTRLTVV.

The chain employs TRBV4-1 and TRBJ2-2; D tentatively fits TRBD1 or TRBD2 (5 bases each). V was cut by 1 base and J by 12 bases, with 24 bases left in between. The CDR3 contains 17 residues. Per the germline V gene, CDR1 is MGHRA and CDR2 is YSYEKL. The CDR3 is CASSQGTEGLAKAKLFF. CDR3 coding DNA: TGCGCCAGCAGCCAAGGAACCGAGGGGCTAGCTAAGGCGAAGCTGTTTTTT.

The V and J genes are TRBV6-1 and TRBJ1-5; D may be TRBD1 (5 bases). V shed 0 bases and J shed 6 bases, with 27 bases lying between them. Per the germline V gene, CDR1 is MNHNS and CDR2 is SASEGT. The CDR3 covers 20 residues. CDR3 loop: CASSEARHRITPLTRQPQHF. CDR3 nucleotides: TGTGCCAGCAGTGAAGCGCGTCACAGGATCACCCCCCTAACTCGTCAGCCCCAGCATTTT.

This clone was counted once. The chain carries TRBV7-9 and TRBJ2-3; D unclear. This CDR3 region has 12 residues. From germline, CDR1 is SEHNR and CDR2 FQNEAQ (reference sequence). The V and J ends lost 5 bases and 6 bases respectively, with 9 bases between them. DNA of the CDR3: TGTGCCAGCAGCCTACCGTCGGATACGCAGTATTTT. Translating it yields CASSLPSDTQYF. The full variable domain, with the rest looked up from reference TRBV7-9 and TRBJ2-3, is DTGVSQNPRHKITKRGQNVTFRCDPISEHNRLYWYRQTLGQGPEFLTYFQNEAQLEKSRLLSDRFSAERPKGSFSTLEIQRTEQGDSAMYLCASSLPSDTQYFGPGTRLTVL.

The V call is TRBV30, the J call TRBJ1-1, with a possible D match to TRBD1 (5 bases). The CDR3 is 13 residues long. The V and J ends lost 2 bases and 1 base respectively, with 8 bases between them. CDR1 and CDR2 from the germline V gene are GTSNPN and SVGIG (reference sequence). As DNA, the CDR3 is TGTGCCTGGAGTTGGAGGGGGAACACTGAAGCTTTCTTT. Protein sequence: CAWSWRGNTEAFF.

Only one count was recorded for this clone. This rearrangement joins TRBV6-1 to TRBJ2-3, with D perhaps matching TRBD1 (6 bases). Per the germline V gene, CDR1 is MNHNS and CDR2 is SASEGT. Between the trimmed V and J ends, which lost 4 bases and 2 bases, there was a span of 16 bases. The CDR3 loop spans 16 amino acids. This chain's CDR3 is CASSATGTRVTDTQYF. In DNA, the CDR3 is TGTGCCAGCAGTGCTACAGGGACACGGGTCACAGATACGCAGTATTTT.

This chain connects TRBV3-1 (or the pseudogene TRBV3-2) to TRBJ2-3; D gene unclear. Germline V gene sequence: CDR1 LGHDT, CDR2 YNNKEL (reference sequence). This CDR3 is 18 amino acids long. With 1 base removed from V and 4 bases from J, the gap between germline ends came to 21 bases. The CDR3 region has the DNA TGTGCCAGCAGCCAAGCGCCGAGGTCTACCCCAAACCCAGATACGCAGTATTTT. Translation gives CASSQAPRSTPNPDTQYF.

The genes are TRBV11-3 and TRBJ2-1; D remains ambiguous. Deletions cut 5 bases from V and 7 bases from J, with 12 bases between. CDR1 is SGHNT and CDR2 is YENEEA in the germline V gene. The CDR3 is 13 residues long. The CDR3 spells CASSPRSSNEQFF. CDR3 DNA sequence: TGTGCCAGCAGCCCGCGCTCAAGTAATGAGCAGTTCTTC. Drawing the rest from reference TRBV11-3 and TRBJ2-1, the complete variable domain is EAGVVQSPRYKIIEKKQPVAFWCNPISGHNTLYWYLQNLGQGPELLIRYENEEAVDDSQLPKDRFSAERLKGVDSTLKIQPAELGDSAVYLCASSPRSSNEQFFGPGTRLTVL.

This clone was seen a handful of times. V usage is TRBV2 and J usage is TRBJ1-1; 7 bases align to TRBD1. The trim removed 5 bases at V and 0 bases at J, leaving 9 bases unmatched. Germline CDR1 reads SNHLY; CDR2 reads FYNNEI. The CDR3 covers 16 residues. This chain's CDR3 is CASSPTGIFMNTEAFF. Written as DNA, the CDR3 is TGTGCCAGCAGTCCGACAGGGATTTTCATGAACACTGAAGCTTTCTTT.

The V call is TRBV11-2, the J call TRBJ2-2, with D maybe TRBD2 (6 bases). Germline CDR1 is SGHAT and CDR2 is FQNNGV. Trimming took off 2 bases at V and 4 bases at J, with 14 bases between the two ends. The CDR3 consists of 16 residues. CDR3 residues: CASSLTGRGSTGELFF. The DNA for the CDR3 is TGTGCCAGCAGCTTAACCGGGAGAGGTAGCACCGGGGAGCTGTTTTTT.

DNA of the CDR3: TGCGCCAGCAGAAGTGGCAGGGGGAGGAGGACTGAAGCTTTCTTT. This translates into CASRSGRGRRTEAFF. The V call is TRBV10-2, the J call TRBJ1-1, with 7 positions matching TRBD1. The CDR3 spans 15 residues. The V and J ends lost 6 bases and 5 bases, in that order; junction bases with no gene match: 12. Germline V gene sequence: CDR1 WSHSY, CDR2 SAAADI.

CDR3 residues: CAISQGDNYGYTF. In DNA form, the CDR3 reads TGTGCCATCAGCCAAGGGGATAACTATGGCTACACCTTC. The V call is TRBV10-3, the J call TRBJ1-2, with a weak D call TRBD1 (5 bases). This CDR3 region has 13 residues. CDR1 ENHRY and CDR2 SYGVKD come from the germline V gene. Trimming stripped 6 bases from V and 1 base from J, with 9 bases between.

The chain uses TRBV7-8 and TRBJ2-1; no reliable D call. The germline V gene encodes CDR1 SGHVS and CDR2 FQNEAQ. The CDR3 totals 13 residues. Trimming cost V 3 bases and J 10 bases, with 13 bases left between them. The CDR3 DNA is TGTGCCAGCAGCTTGGATCCCCAACTGGAGCAGTTCTTC. This codes for CASSLDPQLEQFF.

This clone was seen a single time. In DNA, the CDR3 is TGTGCCAGCAGCTCCCTAGGACCGACACTGTATAGCAATCAGCCCCAGCATTTT. It specifies CASSSLGPTLYSNQPQHF. The chain has TRBV7-2 and TRBJ1-5; D unclear. Trimming took off 4 bases at V and 0 bases at J, with 19 bases between the two ends. There are 18 residues in the CDR3. CDR1 and CDR2 from the germline V gene are SGHTA and FQGNSA.

The CDR3 region has the DNA TGCAGCGGCCGGGACTTAAAGACCCAGTACTTC. It codes for CSGRDLKTQYF. The chain uses TRBV29-1 and TRBJ2-5; D perhaps matches TRBD2 (6 bases). There are 11 residues in the CDR3. CDR1 is SQVTM and CDR2 is ANQGSEA in the germline V gene. The V end was cut by 7 bases, the J end by 6 bases, with 12 bases between.

This chain uses TRBV18 with TRBJ2-7, with D unresolved. The CDR3 extends over 13 amino acids. V dropped 6 bases and J dropped 0 bases, with 9 bases sitting between them. Germline assignment: CDR1 KGHSH and CDR2 LQKENI. In DNA, the CDR3 is TGTGCCAGCTCTGACGGTAGCTCCTACGAGCAGTACTTC. It is translated as CASSDGSSYEQYF.

This clone was detected once. The chain is built from TRBV28 and TRBJ1-5; D unclear. Looked up from germline, CDR1 is MDHEN and CDR2 is SYDVKM. V was pared by 4 bases and J by 2 bases, with 9 bases between. The CDR3 loop spans 14 amino acids. The CDR3 here is CASSSPGGNQPQHF. Here the CDR3 DNA reads TGTGCCAGCAGTTCCCCCGGGGGCAATCAGCCCCAGCATTTT.

The genes are TRBV7-2 and TRBJ2-7; 8 bases are shared with TRBD1. The CDR3 length is 15 residues. Per germline, CDR1 SGHTA and CDR2 FQGNSA. The ends lost 2 bases at V and 1 base at J; junction bases unmatched: 4. The CDR3 protein is CASSLRTGSSYEQYF. Here the CDR3 DNA reads TGTGCCAGCAGCTTAAGGACAGGGTCATCCTACGAGCAGTACTTC.

In its sample, this clone was seen once. The chain joins TRBV3-1 (or the pseudogene TRBV3-2) to TRBJ1-1; no reliable D call. V lost 5 bases, J lost 0 bases, and 16 bases lay in between. The CDR3 is 16 amino acids. CDR1 and CDR2 (germline): LGHDT, YNNKEL (reference sequence). CDR3 protein: CASSRWVGNLNTEAFF. The CDR3, as DNA: TGTGCCAGCAGCAGGTGGGTGGGGAATTTGAACACTGAAGCTTTCTTT.